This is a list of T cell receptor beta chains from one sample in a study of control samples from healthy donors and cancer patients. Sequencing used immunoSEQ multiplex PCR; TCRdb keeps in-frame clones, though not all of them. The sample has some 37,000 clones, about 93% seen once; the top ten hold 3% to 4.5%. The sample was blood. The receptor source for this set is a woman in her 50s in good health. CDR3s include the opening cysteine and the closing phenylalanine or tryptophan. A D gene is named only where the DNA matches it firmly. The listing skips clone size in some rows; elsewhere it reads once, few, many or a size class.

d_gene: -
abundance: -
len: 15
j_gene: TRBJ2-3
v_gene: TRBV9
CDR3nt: TGTGCCAGCAGCGTACTTCCGGACGGCACAGATACGCAGTATTTT
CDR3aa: CASSVLPDGTDTQYF

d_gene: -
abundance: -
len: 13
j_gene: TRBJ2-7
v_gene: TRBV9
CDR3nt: TGTGCCAGCAGCGTAGGACTTACCTACGAGCAGTACTTC
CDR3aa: CASSVGLTYEQYF

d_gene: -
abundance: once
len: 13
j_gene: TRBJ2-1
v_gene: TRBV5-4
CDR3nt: TGTGCCAGCAGCATCCCAGGGTTAGGTGAGCAGTTCTTC
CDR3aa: CASSIPGLGEQFF

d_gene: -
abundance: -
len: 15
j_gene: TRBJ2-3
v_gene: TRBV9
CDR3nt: TGTGCCAGCAACCTTGGGGGGGCCCCGGGGGATACGCAGTATTTT
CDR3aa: CASNLGGAPGDTQYF

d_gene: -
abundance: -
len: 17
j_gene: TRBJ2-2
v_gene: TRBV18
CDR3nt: TGTGCCAGCTCACCCCTCGTTCCGGGGCCGGGCACCGGGGAGCTGTTTTTT
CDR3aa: CASSPLVPGPGTGELFF

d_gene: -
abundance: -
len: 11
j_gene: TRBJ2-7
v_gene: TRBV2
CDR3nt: TGTGCCAGCAGTGAAGGATACGAGCAGTACTTC
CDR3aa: CASSEGYEQYF

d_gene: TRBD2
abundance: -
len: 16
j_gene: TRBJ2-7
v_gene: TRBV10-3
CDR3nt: TGTGCCATCACGGATAGCGGGGCTTGGTCCTCCTACGAGCAGTACTTC
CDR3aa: CAITDSGAWSSYEQYF

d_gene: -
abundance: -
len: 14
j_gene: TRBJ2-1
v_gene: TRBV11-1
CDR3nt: TGTGCCAGCACCCAGGGACTGGCCGACAATGAGCAGTTCTTC
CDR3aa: CASTQGLADNEQFF

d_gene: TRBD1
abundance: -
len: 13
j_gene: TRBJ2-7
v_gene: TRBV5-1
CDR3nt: TGCGCCAGCAGCTATGGACAGGGGTACGAGCAGTACTTC
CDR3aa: CASSYGQGYEQYF

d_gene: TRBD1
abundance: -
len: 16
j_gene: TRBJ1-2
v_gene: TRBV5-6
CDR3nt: TGTGCCAGCAGCTTGAACGGACAGGGGAGTAACTATGGCTACACCTTC
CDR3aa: CASSLNGQGSNYGYTF

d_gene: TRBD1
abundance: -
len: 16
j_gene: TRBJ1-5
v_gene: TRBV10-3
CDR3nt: TGTGCCATCAGTGAGTCATGGGACAGGGGAGCTCAGCCCCAGCATTTT
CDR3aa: CAISESWDRGAQPQHF

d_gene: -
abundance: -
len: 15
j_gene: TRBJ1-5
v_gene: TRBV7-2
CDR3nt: TGTGCCAGCAGCTTAGCGGCGGCCTCGAGTGGGCCCCAGCATTTT
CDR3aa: CASSLAAASSGPQHF

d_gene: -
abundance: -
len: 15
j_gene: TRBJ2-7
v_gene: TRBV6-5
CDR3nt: TGTGCCAGCAGTTACACCCAGGGCGGATCCTACGAGCAGTACTTC
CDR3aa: CASSYTQGGSYEQYF

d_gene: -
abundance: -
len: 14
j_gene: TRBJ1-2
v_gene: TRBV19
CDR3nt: TGTGCCAGTAGTATAGATGGGGACGCGAGTGGCTACACCTTC
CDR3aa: CASSIDGDASGYTF

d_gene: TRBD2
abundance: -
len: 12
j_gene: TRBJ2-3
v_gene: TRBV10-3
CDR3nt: TGTGCCGTCGGGGGGTCCACAGATACGCAGTATTTT
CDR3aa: CAVGGSTDTQYF

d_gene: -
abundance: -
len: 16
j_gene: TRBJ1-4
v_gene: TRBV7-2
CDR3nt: TGTGCCAGCAGCTTAGCCCCTAGAGGGAGTAATGAAAAACTGTTTTTT
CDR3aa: CASSLAPRGSNEKLFF

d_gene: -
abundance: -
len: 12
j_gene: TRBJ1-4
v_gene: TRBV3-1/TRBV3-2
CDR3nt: TGTGCCAGCAGCCAATCCGGAACTAAACTGTTTTTT
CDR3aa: CASSQSGTKLFF